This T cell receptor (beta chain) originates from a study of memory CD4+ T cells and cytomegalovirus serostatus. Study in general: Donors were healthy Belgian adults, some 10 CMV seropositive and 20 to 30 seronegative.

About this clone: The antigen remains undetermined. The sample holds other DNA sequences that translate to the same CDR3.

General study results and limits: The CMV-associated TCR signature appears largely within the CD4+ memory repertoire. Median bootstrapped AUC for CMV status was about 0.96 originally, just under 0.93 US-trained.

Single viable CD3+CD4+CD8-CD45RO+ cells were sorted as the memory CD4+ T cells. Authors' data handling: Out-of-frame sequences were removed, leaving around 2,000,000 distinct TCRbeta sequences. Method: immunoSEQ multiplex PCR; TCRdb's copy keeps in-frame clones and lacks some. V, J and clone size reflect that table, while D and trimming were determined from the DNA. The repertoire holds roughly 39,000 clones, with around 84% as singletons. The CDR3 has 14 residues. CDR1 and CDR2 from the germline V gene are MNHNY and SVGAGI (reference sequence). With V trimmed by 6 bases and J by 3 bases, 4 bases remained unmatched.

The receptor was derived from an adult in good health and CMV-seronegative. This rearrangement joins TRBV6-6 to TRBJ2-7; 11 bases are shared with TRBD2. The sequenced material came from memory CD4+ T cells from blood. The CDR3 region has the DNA TGTGCCAGCAGCCACCTAGCGGGGGGCTACGAGCAGTACTTC. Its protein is CASSHLAGGYEQYF.